This T cell receptor (beta chain) originates from a study of blood T cell repertoires in COVID-19 (TCRdb year 2020). About the investigation overall: Collaborator samples came from the United States, Italy and Spain and covered acute and convalescent phases of COVID-19. Samples came from the ongoing ImmuneRACE study (first 160 participants) plus 1,254 subjects from 6 global collaborators. The repertoires were released in a freely available public database intended as a resource for research on the immune response to SARS-CoV-2. Where available, HLA class I and class II types were obtained from metadata supplied by the sample provider rather than from assay-based typing. The material from the prospective study consisted of cDNA or gDNA derived from T cells, B-cell-depleted T cells, or PBMCs. Sample metadata almost always included a de-identified subject ID, COVID-19 status, age in years and sex. Deeply sampled blood TCRbeta repertoires from subjects exposed to, actively infected with, or recovered from COVID-19 were included in the dataset.

A second Seattle source provided samples from volunteer blood donors who had recovered from COVID-19. Each collaborating institution followed its own protocols to collect whole blood in K2EDTA tubes. For TCRbeta analysis, collaborators shipped samples as frozen whole blood, isolated PBMCs, or DNA extracted from either of those sample types. V loses 3 bases, J loses 2 bases, and the germline ends lie 7 bases apart. CDR1 SQVTM and CDR2 ANQGSEA were looked up in the germline V gene. There are 12 amino acids in the CDR3, from cysteine to phenylalanine inclusive. The CDR3 DNA has 36 bases and is translated from base 1. Overall study results and their limits: The quantity of clinical and demographic metadata differed by source and by participant and was supplied without curation.

TCRbeta CDR3 regions were amplified from genomic DNA using the immunoSEQ Assay, a bias-controlled multiplex PCR. Under the source paper's analysis protocol: The number of nucleated cells in each sample was estimated by amplification of reference gene primers within the assay. To quantify the absolute abundance of each unique TCRbeta CDR3 rearrangement, sequence reads were collapsed and filtered. For each sample, productive Simpson clonality was calculated by taking the square root of Simpson's diversity index across productive rearrangements. Not all clones reach the TCRdb copy of this immuneACCESS table, which keeps in-frame sequences only. Checked studies attribute under half of the gap to unresolved V genes and leave the rest unexplained. The D gene and trimming were derived from the DNA, and the V and J assignments and clone size from that table. The sample includes some 250,000 clones, with approximately 83% observed a single time. 3% to 3.5% of the sample lies in the top ten.

As to this clone: The antigen it recognizes is unknown. No qualities accompany the bases; no much larger clone lies one base away.

The rearranged segments are TRBV29-1 and TRBJ1-1; the D gene identity is not certain. This TCR came from a woman aged 25 to 39 who had recovered from COVID-19. Sequencing was performed on peripheral blood. The CDR3 reads CSVDRTNTEAFF. The DNA reads TGCAGCGTTGACAGGACTAACACTGAAGCTTTCTTT. The variable domain in full, with residues beyond the CDR3 obtained from the reference TRBV29-1 and TRBJ1-1 genes, is SAVISQKPSRDICQRGTSLTIQCQVDSQVTMMFWYRQQPGQSLTLIATANQGSEATYESGFVIDKFPISRPNLTFSTLTVSNMSPEDSSIYLCSVDRTNTEAFFGQGTRLTVV.